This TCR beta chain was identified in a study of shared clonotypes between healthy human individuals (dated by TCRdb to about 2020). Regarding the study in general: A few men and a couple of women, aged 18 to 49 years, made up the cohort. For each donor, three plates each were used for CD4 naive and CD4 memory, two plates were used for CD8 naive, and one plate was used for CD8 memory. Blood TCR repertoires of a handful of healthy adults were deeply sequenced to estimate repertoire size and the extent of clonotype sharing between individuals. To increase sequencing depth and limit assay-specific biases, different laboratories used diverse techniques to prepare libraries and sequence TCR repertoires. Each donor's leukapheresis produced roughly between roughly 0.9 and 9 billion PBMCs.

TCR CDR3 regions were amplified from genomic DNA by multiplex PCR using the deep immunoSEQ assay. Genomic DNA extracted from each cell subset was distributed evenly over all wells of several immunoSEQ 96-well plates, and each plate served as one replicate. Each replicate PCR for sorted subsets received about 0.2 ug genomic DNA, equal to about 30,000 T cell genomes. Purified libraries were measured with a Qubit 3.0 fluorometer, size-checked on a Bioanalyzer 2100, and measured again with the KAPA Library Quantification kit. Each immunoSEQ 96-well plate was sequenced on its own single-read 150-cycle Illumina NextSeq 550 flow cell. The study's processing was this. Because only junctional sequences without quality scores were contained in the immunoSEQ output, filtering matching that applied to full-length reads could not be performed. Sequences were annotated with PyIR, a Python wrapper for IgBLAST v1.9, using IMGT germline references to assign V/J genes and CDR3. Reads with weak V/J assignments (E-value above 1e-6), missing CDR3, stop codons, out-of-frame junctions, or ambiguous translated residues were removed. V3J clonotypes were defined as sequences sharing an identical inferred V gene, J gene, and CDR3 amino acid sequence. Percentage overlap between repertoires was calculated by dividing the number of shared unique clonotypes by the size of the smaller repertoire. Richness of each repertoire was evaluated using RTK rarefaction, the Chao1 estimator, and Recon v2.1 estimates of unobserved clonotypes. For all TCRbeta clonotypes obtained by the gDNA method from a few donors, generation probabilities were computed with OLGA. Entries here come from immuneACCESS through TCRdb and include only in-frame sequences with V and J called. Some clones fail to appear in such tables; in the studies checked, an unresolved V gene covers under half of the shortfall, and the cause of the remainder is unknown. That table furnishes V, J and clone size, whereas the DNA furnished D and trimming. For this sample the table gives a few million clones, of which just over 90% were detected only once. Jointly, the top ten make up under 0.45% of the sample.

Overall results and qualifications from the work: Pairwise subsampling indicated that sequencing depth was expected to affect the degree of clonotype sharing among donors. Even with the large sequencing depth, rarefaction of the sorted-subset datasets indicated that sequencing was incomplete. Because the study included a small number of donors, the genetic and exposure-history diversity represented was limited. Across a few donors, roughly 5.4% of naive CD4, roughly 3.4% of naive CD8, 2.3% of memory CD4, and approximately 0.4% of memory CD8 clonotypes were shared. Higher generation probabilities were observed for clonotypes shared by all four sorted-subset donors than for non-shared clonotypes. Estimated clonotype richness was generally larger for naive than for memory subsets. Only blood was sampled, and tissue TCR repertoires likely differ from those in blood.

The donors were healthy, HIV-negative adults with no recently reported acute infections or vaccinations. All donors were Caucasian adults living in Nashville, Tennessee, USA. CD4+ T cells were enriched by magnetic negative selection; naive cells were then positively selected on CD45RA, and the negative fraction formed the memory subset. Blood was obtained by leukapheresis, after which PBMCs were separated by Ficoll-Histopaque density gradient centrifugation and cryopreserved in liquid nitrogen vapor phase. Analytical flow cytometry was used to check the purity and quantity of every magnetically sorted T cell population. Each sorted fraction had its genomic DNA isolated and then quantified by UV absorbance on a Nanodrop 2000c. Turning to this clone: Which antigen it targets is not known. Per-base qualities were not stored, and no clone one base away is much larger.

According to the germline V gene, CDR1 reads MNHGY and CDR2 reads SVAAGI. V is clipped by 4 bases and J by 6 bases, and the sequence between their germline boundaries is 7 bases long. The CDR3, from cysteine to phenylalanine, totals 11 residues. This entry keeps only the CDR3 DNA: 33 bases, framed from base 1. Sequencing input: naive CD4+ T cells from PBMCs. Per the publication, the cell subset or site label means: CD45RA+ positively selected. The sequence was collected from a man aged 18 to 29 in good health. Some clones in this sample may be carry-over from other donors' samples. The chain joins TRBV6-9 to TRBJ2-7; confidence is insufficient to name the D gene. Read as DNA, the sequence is TGTGCCAGCAGTTCTGGATCCGAGCAGTACTTC. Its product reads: CASSSGSEQYF.